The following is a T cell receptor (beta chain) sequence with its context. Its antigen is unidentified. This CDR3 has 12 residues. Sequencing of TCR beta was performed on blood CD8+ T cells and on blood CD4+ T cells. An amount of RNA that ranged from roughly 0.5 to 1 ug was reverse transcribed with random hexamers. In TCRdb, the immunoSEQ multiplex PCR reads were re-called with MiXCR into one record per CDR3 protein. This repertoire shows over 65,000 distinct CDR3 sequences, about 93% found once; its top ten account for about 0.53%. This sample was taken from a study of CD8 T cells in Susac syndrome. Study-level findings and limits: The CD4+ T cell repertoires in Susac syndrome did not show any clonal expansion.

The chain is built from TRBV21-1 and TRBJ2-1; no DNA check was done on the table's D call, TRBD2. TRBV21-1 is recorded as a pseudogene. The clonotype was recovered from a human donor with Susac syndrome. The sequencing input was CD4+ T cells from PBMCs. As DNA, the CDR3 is TGTGCCAGGCATACTAGCGGGATCGAGCAGTTCTTC. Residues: CARHTSGIEQFF.